This T cell receptor (beta chain) was documented in a study of blood T cell repertoires in COVID-19. Assay: immunoSEQ multiplex PCR; the TCRdb copy retains only in-frame clones and omits some. The sample yields over 150,000 clones, approximately 77% seen once. The CDR3 runs to 12 residues. Germline V lookup: CDR1 DFQATT, CDR2 SNEGSKA (reference sequence). Trimming pared 3 bases from V and 8 bases from J, leaving 13 bases between. The sequence was collected from a woman of 80 years or more with active or convalescent COVID-19. The sample consisted of peripheral blood. V is TRBV20-1 and J is TRBJ1-1; D is unresolved. The CDR3 DNA reads TGCAGTGCTAGTCTTGGAGCCAAAGAAGCTTTCTTT. The encoded protein is CSASLGAKEAFF.